Listed below are T cell receptor beta chains from one sample, sequenced in a study of cytomegalovirus exposure and HLA in healthy donors. The repertoire was sequenced with immunoSEQ multiplex PCR; TCRdb's copy has only in-frame clones and lacks some. Of 40,000 or so clones in the sample, 60% to 70% were seen once. The sequencing sample was made of PBMCs. Receptors were obtained from a man aged 50 to 59 in good health and CMV-seropositive. CDR3s include the opening cysteine and the closing phenylalanine or tryptophan. D genes are given only for firm matches. Not all rows give a size; the values are once, few, many and, for expanded clones, a class.

V gene	J gene	clone size	D gene	CDR3 DNA	CDR3 protein
TRBV5-1	TRBJ1-6	NA	TRBD1	TGCGCCAGCAGCTTACTCACAGGGGACTATAATTCACCCCTCCACTTT	CASSLLTGDYNSPLHF
TRBV5-4	TRBJ2-6	NA	NA	TGTGCCAGCAGCTTCGGCGGCTCTGGGGCCAACGTCCTGACTTTC	CASSFGGSGANVLTF
TRBV18	TRBJ1-4	NA	NA	TGTGCCAGCTCACTCGAACAGCTTGAAAAACTGTTTTTT	CASSLEQLEKLFF
TRBV6-1	TRBJ2-1	NA	NA	TGTGCCAGCAGACGGGAGGGGGCGGGCAATGAGCAGTTCTTC	CASRREGAGNEQFF
TRBV2	TRBJ1-1	NA	NA	TGTGCCAGCGGAGAACAGGCCCTAGGGAACACTGAAGCTTTCTTT	CASGEQALGNTEAFF
TRBV5-4	TRBJ2-2	NA	TRBD1	TGTGCCAGCAGCCCAAAACCGCAGGGGGCCGACACCGGGGAGCTGTTTTTT	CASSPKPQGADTGELFF
TRBV5-1	TRBJ1-2	NA	NA	TGCGCCAGCAGCCCCCTCCCCACAGAGACGGGGGGCTACACCTTC	CASSPLPTETGGYTF
TRBV5-1	TRBJ2-2	NA	TRBD2	TGCGCCAGCAGCCCGGGACTAGCGGTGGAGGCGGGGGAGCTGTTTTTT	CASSPGLAVEAGELFF
TRBV7-3	TRBJ2-3	NA	TRBD2	TGTGCCAGCAGCTCTTCCTTAGCGGGGGGAGATACGCAGTATTTT	CASSSSLAGGDTQYF
TRBV7-2	TRBJ2-4	few	TRBD2	TGTGCCAGCAGCTTTAGCGGGGGGGCGGCCAAAAACATTCAGTACTTC	CASSFSGGAAKNIQYF
TRBV21-1	TRBJ2-7	NA	NA	TGTGCCAGCAGCAGTCCCCCGTACGAGCAGTACTTC	CASSSPPYEQYF
TRBV7-3	TRBJ1-5	NA	NA	TGTGCCAGCAGCTTGGGGAGGGGGCAGCCCCAGCATTTT	CASSLGRGQPQHF
TRBV6-5	TRBJ2-3	NA	TRBD2	TGTGCCAGCAAGATCGGCGGGGGTTACACAGATACGCAGTATTTT	CASKIGGGYTDTQYF
TRBV7-2	TRBJ1-5	NA	TRBD1	TGTGCCAGCAGCCGAGGACAGGTCGATTTATGGCAGCCCCAGCATTTT	CASSRGQVDLWQPQHF
TRBV19	TRBJ2-1	NA	TRBD2	TGTGCCAGTAGTATAGGGGGACTAGGAGTCGATGAGCAGTTCTTC	CASSIGGLGVDEQFF
TRBV7-2	TRBJ2-3	NA	NA	TGTGCCAGCAGCTTAGGGCCAACCACAGATACGCAGTATTTT	CASSLGPTTDTQYF
TRBV5-6	TRBJ2-1	NA	TRBD2	TGTGCCAGCAGCTTGGCTGGGACTAGCGGATGGGGCAATGAGCAGTTCTTC	CASSLAGTSGWGNEQFF
TRBV4-3	TRBJ1-2	NA	NA	TGCGCCAGCAGCCAAGCCGGGTACGGTGACTATGGCTACACCTTC	CASSQAGYGDYGYTF
TRBV30	TRBJ1-5	once	NA	TGTGCCTGGAGTAGGGTTTGGGGCCGTCGGGTTGATCAGCCCCAGCATTTT	CAWSRVWGRRVDQPQHF
TRBV7-2	TRBJ2-7	NA	TRBD2	TGTGCCAGCAGCTTGGGGGAGGGCAGGACCTACGAGCAGTACTTC	CASSLGEGRTYEQYF
TRBV7-2	TRBJ1-2	NA	NA	TGTGCCAGCAGCCCCTACAGGATTCAGGGCTACACCTTC	CASSPYRIQGYTF
TRBV10-3	TRBJ1-6	NA	NA	TGTGCCATCAGTGAGTCTGGGGCAGCGAATAATTCACCCCTCCACTTT	CAISESGAANNSPLHF
TRBV7-8	TRBJ2-1	NA	NA	TGTGCCAGCAGCCTAACTTCTGATGAGCAGTTCTTC	CASSLTSDEQFF
TRBV5-6	TRBJ1-2	NA	NA	TGTGCCAGCAGCTCTACACAGGGAAGGGACGGCTACACCTTC	CASSSTQGRDGYTF
TRBV19	TRBJ2-2	few	NA	TGTGCCAGTACCATCCCAGGGGACGCCGGGGAGCTGTTTTTT	CASTIPGDAGELFF
TRBV7-2	TRBJ2-7	once	TRBD1	TGTGCCAGCAGTCCGGGACAGACCTACGAGCAGTACTTC	CASSPGQTYEQYF
TRBV5-6	TRBJ2-5	NA	NA	TGTGCCAGCAGCTCCGCGGGCAGACAAGAGACCCAGTACTTC	CASSSAGRQETQYF
TRBV7-2	TRBJ2-7	NA	TRBD2	TGTGCCAGCAGCCCTATATCGGGGGGAAAGCAGTACTTC	CASSPISGGKQYF
TRBV30	TRBJ2-2	NA	NA	TGTGCCTGGAGTCGACTAGTTATCGGGGAGCTGTTTTTT	CAWSRLVIGELFF
TRBV7-8	TRBJ1-2	NA	NA	TGTGCCAGCAGCTTAGCGAGTGGCAGCGTCTATGGCTACACCTTC	CASSLASGSVYGYTF
TRBV28	TRBJ1-2	NA	NA	TGTGCCAGCAGTAAGGTGGGGGCCTGGGGCTACACCTTC	CASSKVGAWGYTF
TRBV27	TRBJ2-7	once	NA	TGTGCCAGCACTCAAAGGGGGGAGCAGTACTTC	CASTQRGEQYF
TRBV19	TRBJ1-1	NA	NA	TGTGCCAGTAGTAGGCCGGGACTGAAGAACACTGAAGCTTTCTTT	CASSRPGLKNTEAFF
TRBV27	TRBJ2-7	NA	NA	TGTGCCAGCAGTTTATTAGCCTTGACAGGCCGGTACCACGAGCAGTACTTC	CASSLLALTGRYHEQYF
TRBV9	TRBJ2-7	NA	TRBD1	TGTGCCAGCAGCGTAGAGGGGACAGGGCCTTACGAGCAGTACTTC	CASSVEGTGPYEQYF
TRBV11-3	TRBJ1-6	few	NA	TGTGCCAGCACCCAGGGAAATTCACCCCTCCACTTT	CASTQGNSPLHF
TRBV6-4	TRBJ2-1	NA	NA	TGTGCCAGCAGTGAATATTCGCGGCCCTACAATGAGCAGTTCTTC	CASSEYSRPYNEQFF
TRBV7-2	TRBJ2-7	many	NA	TGTGCCAGCAGCCCAAACCCGCTCGGGGCCTACGAGCAGTACTTC	CASSPNPLGAYEQYF
TRBV30	TRBJ1-3	NA	NA	TGTGCCTGGGGCGGACAAAACTCTGGAAACACCATATATTTT	CAWGGQNSGNTIYF
TRBV29-1	TRBJ1-3	NA	NA	TGCAGCGTTGTACAGGGCTCTGGAAACACCATATATTTT	CSVVQGSGNTIYF
TRBV11-2	TRBJ1-4	NA	NA	TGTGCCAGCAGCTTAATGGGCAGGGAAAATGAAAAACTGTTTTTT	CASSLMGRENEKLFF
TRBV6-1	TRBJ1-2	NA	NA	TGTGCCAGCAATCCGACAGCGAACTATGGCTACACCTTC	CASNPTANYGYTF
TRBV4-1	TRBJ1-6	NA	TRBD1	TGCGCCAGCAGCCACCCGGACAGGGGGGGATCACCCCTCCACTTT	CASSHPDRGGSPLHF
TRBV6-5	TRBJ2-5	few	NA	TGTGCCACCAGCCGAGGCGCGCACCAAGAGACCCAGTACTTC	CATSRGAHQETQYF
TRBV9	TRBJ2-3	few	NA	TGTGCCAGCAGTAGGAGGGGGGGTCCCACAGATACGCAGTATTTT	CASSRRGGPTDTQYF
TRBV4-1	TRBJ1-1	NA	NA	TGCGCCAGCAGCCAAGATCGAACAACAGGGTGGAACACTGAAGCTTTCTTT	CASSQDRTTGWNTEAFF
TRBV28	TRBJ1-5	NA	TRBD1	TGTGCCAGCAGACATGGGACAGGACAATATAGCAATCAGCCCCAGCATTTT	CASRHGTGQYSNQPQHF
TRBV9	TRBJ2-7	NA	NA	TGTGCCAGCAGCGAACAGGGACGGGAGCAGTACTTC	CASSEQGREQYF
TRBV10-3	TRBJ1-4	NA	TRBD1	TGTGCCATCAGAGCGGGACAGGGGTTTAATGAAAAACTGTTTTTT	CAIRAGQGFNEKLFF
TRBV25-1	TRBJ1-1	once	NA	TGTGCCAGCAGTGATCTAGGGGCTCTGAACACTGAAGCTTTCTTT	CASSDLGALNTEAFF
TRBV5-6	TRBJ2-7	few	TRBD1	TGTGCCAGCAGCGCCGGGACAGGGGGACCGGGCTACGAGCAGTACTTC	CASSAGTGGPGYEQYF
TRBV11-2	TRBJ1-1	NA	NA	TGTGCCAGCAGCTTTAGTCGCATGAACACTGAAGCTTTCTTT	CASSFSRMNTEAFF
TRBV5-8	TRBJ2-1	few	NA	TGTGCCAGCAGCTTGTTCAGGGTAGTAAGCAATGAGCAGTTCTTC	CASSLFRVVSNEQFF
TRBV28	TRBJ1-5	NA	NA	TGTGCCAGCAGTTCCGCTGAGGGCGCTAGCAACCAGCCCCAGCATTTT	CASSSAEGASNQPQHF
TRBV4-3	TRBJ1-5	NA	TRBD1	TGCGCCAGCAGCCAAGTCGTTCCGGGACAGGGTTCGGTATATAGCAATCAGCCCCAGCATTTT	CASSQVVPGQGSVYSNQPQHF